The 21 T cell receptor beta chains reported below all come from one sample, sequenced in a study of patients and donors after allogeneic stem cell transplantation. From the RT-PCR reads, TCRdb called clonotypes with MiXCR, one entry per CDR3 protein. The sample carries hundreds of thousands of distinct CDR3 sequences, more than 15% recorded once. Material: blood, either unsorted or a sorted T cell fraction (not recorded which). All receptors derive from a human donor who was either an allogeneic HSCT recipient or a stem cell or donor lymphocyte infusion donor (not recorded which). It is not recorded whose cells these are; they may come from a transplant donor.

This clonotype has a single count. V and J are TRBV14 and TRBJ1-2; no clear D gene. Deletions cut 0 bases from V and 8 bases from J, with 10 bases between. Germline loops: CDR1 SGHDN, CDR2 FVKESK. The CDR3 is made up of 13 amino acids. The CDR3 DNA is TGTGCCAGCAGCCAAGATTACAGAGGGGGCTACACCTTC. The encoded protein is CASSQDYRGGYTF.

The J gene is TRBJ1-1, the V gene TRBV5-1; D is possibly TRBD1 (5 bases). V was trimmed by 4 bases and J by 6 bases, leaving 16 bases between them. CDR3 length: 14 amino acids. Germline CDR1 and CDR2: SGHRS and YFSETQ. CDR3 nucleotide sequence: TGCGCCAGCAGCCCTTTCGAGGGGAGGTCTGAAGCTTTCTTT. It encodes CASSPFEGRSEAFF.

This clonotype was seen a handful of times. The V and J genes are TRBV4-2 and TRBJ2-1; D is possibly TRBD2 (5 bases). The V and J ends lost 4 bases and 15 bases respectively, with 19 bases between them. This CDR3 is 13 amino acids long. Per germline, CDR1 LGHNA and CDR2 YNFKEQ. In DNA, the CDR3 is TGTGCCAGCAGCCCCCTTTCTAGGAGGCCGGGGTTCTTC. Its translation: CASSPLSRRPGFF.

The V call is TRBV11-2, the J call TRBJ2-6; 8 bases map to TRBD1. This CDR3 contains 17 residues. V lost 2 bases, J lost 1 base, and 4 bases stayed unmatched. Germline V CDR1 and CDR2: SGHAT, FQNNGV. The CDR3 spells CASSLTRGPSGANVLTF. The DNA of the CDR3 is TGTGCCAGCAGCTTAACCAGGGGGCCGTCTGGGGCCAACGTCCTGACTTTC.

In this sample, this clonotype turned up many times. The chain joins TRBV12-3 or TRBV12-4 to TRBJ1-6; weak D call: TRBD1 (6 bases). The CDR3 totals 14 residues. V shed 2 bases and J shed 10 bases, with 12 bases lying between them. CDR3 nucleotide sequence: TGTGCCAGCAGTTTACGGCAGGGGCCCTCACCCCTCCACTTT. It translates to CASSLRQGPSPLHF.

This clonotype was seen more than once but under ten times. The gene calls are TRBV6-1 and TRBJ1-1; 10 positions match TRBD1. CDR3 size: 17 residues. The V segment lost 6 bases and the J segment 4 bases; nucleotides outside the gene matches: 14. Germline V gene data show CDR1 as MNHNS and CDR2 as SASEGT. The CDR3 nucleotides are TGTGCCAGCAGGCTGTGGGGAGGGACAGGGGAAACCACTGAAGCTTTCTTT. Translating gives CASRLWGGTGETTEAFF.

This clonotype was seen a handful of times. This chain links TRBV6-2 or TRBV6-3 with TRBJ1-2; D is undetermined. Trimming removed 2 bases at V and 3 bases at J, with 10 bases between. Germline assignment: CDR1 MNHEY and CDR2 SVGEGT. The CDR3 is 14 residues long. This CDR3 is CASSYLRNDYGYTF. The CDR3 region has the DNA TGTGCCAGCAGTTACCTTCGGAACGACTATGGCTACACCTTC.

The chain carries TRBV15 and TRBJ2-2; a weak D match, TRBD2 (7 bases). Germline CDR1 and CDR2: LNHNV and YYDKDF (reference sequence). The CDR3 length is 16 residues. The V end was cut by 4 bases, the J end by 4 bases, with 16 bases between. In DNA form, the CDR3 reads TGTGCCACCAGCAAAGGGAGGGGGGGGAGCACCGGGGAGCTGTTTTTT. The encoded protein is CATSKGRGGSTGELFF.

This chain links TRBV9 with TRBJ2-5, with D maybe TRBD2 (5 bases). The germline gives CDR1 SGDLS, CDR2 YYNGEE. Between the trimmed V and J ends, which lost 2 bases and 4 bases, there was a span of 12 bases. CDR3 length: 14 amino acids. The CDR3 loop is CASSVGSLLETQYF. The DNA of the CDR3 is TGTGCCAGCAGCGTGGGGAGCCTCCTAGAGACCCAGTACTTC.

This clonotype was counted between two and nine times. This sequence joins TRBV11-2 and TRBJ2-5, with 8 bases identical to TRBD2. Germline V gives CDR1 SGHAT, CDR2 FQNNGV. The V gene end was trimmed by 1 base and the J gene end by 4 bases; junction bases not matched to a gene: 5. This CDR3 comprises 15 residues. The CDR3, as DNA: TGTGCCAGCAGCTTAGCCAGCGGGAGTGCAGAGACCCAGTACTTC. Protein sequence: CASSLASGSAETQYF. The complete variable domain, with remaining parts taken from reference TRBV11-2 and TRBJ2-5, reads EAGVAQSPRYKIIEKRQSVAFWCNPISGHATLYWYQQILGQGPKLLIQFQNNGVVDDSQLPKDRFSAERLKGVDSTLKIQPAKLEDSAVYLCASSLASGSAETQYFGPGTRLLVL.

The J gene is TRBJ1-4, the V gene TRBV7-9; a possible D gene is TRBD1 (5 bases). This CDR3 has 15 residues. Trimming shortened V by 2 bases and J by 4 bases, and 11 bases separated the two germline ends. CDR1 is SEHNR and CDR2 is FQNEAQ in the germline V gene (reference sequence). CDR3 sequence reads: CASSLKGTLNEKLFF. CDR3 DNA sequence: TGTGCCAGCAGCTTAAAAGGGACGCTTAATGAAAAACTGTTTTTT.

The chain joins TRBV12-3 or TRBV12-4 to TRBJ1-2, with a weak D call TRBD1 (6 bases). This CDR3 has 15 residues. V was pared by 3 bases and J by 7 bases, with 18 bases between. CDR3 sequence: CASSFVGMGAGGYTF. CDR3 nucleotide sequence: TGTGCCAGCAGTTTCGTGGGTATGGGGGCAGGTGGCTACACCTTC.

This clonotype has more than one count but fewer than ten. J is TRBJ1-3 and V is TRBV21-1; whether TRBD1, the table's D call, matches the DNA was not checked. TRBV21-1 is designated a pseudogene. This CDR3 is built from 17 residues. The CDR3 here is CASSHPMGDRGGNTIYF. The CDR3 DNA reads TGTGCCAGCAGCCACCCTATGGGGGACAGGGGTGGAAACACCATATATTTT.

The chain links TRBV10-3 to TRBJ1-1; D possibly corresponds to TRBD1 (5 bases). Germline V lookup: CDR1 ENHRY, CDR2 SYGVKD. The V end lost 3 bases, the J end lost 7 bases, and 18 bases lay between the germline ends. The CDR3 contains 15 residues. CDR3 residues: CAISDPDGGIGEAFF. The DNA for the CDR3 is TGTGCCATCAGTGATCCGGACGGGGGGATAGGTGAAGCTTTCTTT.

This clonotype occurred many times. The chain has TRBV12-3 or TRBV12-4 and TRBJ1-1; TRBD1 agrees at 9 bases. CDR3 length equals 12 residues. V lost 8 bases and J lost 4; bases outside the gene matches: 2. CDR3 amino acids: CASGQGTTEAFF. The CDR3 nucleotides read TGTGCCAGCGGACAGGGGACCACTGAAGCTTTCTTT.

The V gene is TRBV12-3 or TRBV12-4, the J gene TRBJ1-5; 10 positions match TRBD1. The CDR3 length is 14 residues. The junction had 4 bases not matched to a gene; V was cut back by 10 bases and J by 1 base. The CDR3 is CATGGQGSNQPQHF. DNA of the CDR3: TGTGCCACCGGGGGACAGGGGAGCAATCAGCCCCAGCATTTT.

This clonotype was detected only a few times. For the CDR3, the DNA is TGTGCCAGCATGGATGGGGATAGCGTCTACGAGCAGTACTTC. It specifies CASMDGDSVYEQYF. The rearrangement joins TRBV2 to TRBJ2-7; tentative D call: TRBD2 (5 bases). Germline loops: CDR1 SNHLY, CDR2 FYNNEI. Trimming left V 7 bases short and J 3 bases short, with 16 bases between. CDR3 length equals 14 residues.

This clonotype was counted between two and nine times. The chain employs TRBV7-9 and TRBJ2-7, with a tentative D call TRBD2 (5 bases). Germline values: CDR1 SEHNR, CDR2 FQNEAQ (reference sequence). This CDR3 spans 13 amino acids. V dropped 8 bases and J dropped 3 bases, with 14 bases sitting between them. The CDR3 reads CASGREPIYEQYF. Here the CDR3 DNA reads TGTGCCAGCGGCCGGGAACCTATCTACGAGCAGTACTTC.

The chain is built from TRBV11-2 and TRBJ2-5; weak D call: TRBD2 (6 bases). CDR1 is SGHAT, CDR2 FQNNGV, per germline. V was trimmed by 4 bases and J by 2 bases, leaving 14 bases between them. This CDR3 comprises 15 residues. The CDR3: CASSSGLRRQETQYF. The CDR3 nucleotides are TGTGCCAGCAGCTCGGGACTCCGGAGGCAAGAGACCCAGTACTTC.

This clonotype was counted only a few times. The chain is built from TRBV10-2 and TRBJ1-6, with D tentatively TRBD1 (5 bases). Germline V gives CDR1 WSHSY, CDR2 SAAADI. The CDR3 is made up of 17 amino acids. The V end lost 2 bases, the J end lost 4 bases, and 15 bases lay between the germline ends. This CDR3 reads CASSEGRGDNYNSPLHF. In nucleotides, the CDR3 is TGCGCCAGCAGTGAGGGGCGGGGCGATAATTATAATTCACCCCTCCACTTT.

This clonotype was recorded at least ten times. V usage is TRBV20-1 and J usage is TRBJ1-2; D is unresolved. CDR1 is DFQATT, CDR2 SNEGSKA, per germline (reference sequence). The CDR3 length is 14 residues. Trimming took 6 bases from V and 0 from J, leaving 14 bases between them. CDR3 sequence (DNA): TGCAGTGCCTTAAGGGCAGTATCTAACTATGGCTACACCTTC. Translated, it gives CSALRAVSNYGYTF.